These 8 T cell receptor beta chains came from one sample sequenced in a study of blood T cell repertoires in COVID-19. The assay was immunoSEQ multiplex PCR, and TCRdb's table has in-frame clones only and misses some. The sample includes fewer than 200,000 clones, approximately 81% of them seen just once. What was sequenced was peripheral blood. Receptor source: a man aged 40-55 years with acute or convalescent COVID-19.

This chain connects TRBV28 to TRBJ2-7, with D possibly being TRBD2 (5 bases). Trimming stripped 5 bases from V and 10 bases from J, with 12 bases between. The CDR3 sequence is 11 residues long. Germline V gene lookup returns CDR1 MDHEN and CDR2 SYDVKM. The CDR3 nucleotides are TGTGCCAGCAGTCCCCGGGGTGTACAGTACTTC. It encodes CASSPRGVQYF.

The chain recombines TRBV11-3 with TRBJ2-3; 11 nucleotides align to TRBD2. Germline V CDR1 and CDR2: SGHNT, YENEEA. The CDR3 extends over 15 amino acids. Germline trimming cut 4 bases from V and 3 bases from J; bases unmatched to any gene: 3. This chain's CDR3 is CASSSRTSGTDTQYF. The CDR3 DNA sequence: TGTGCCAGCAGCTCCCGGACTAGCGGGACAGATACGCAGTATTTT.

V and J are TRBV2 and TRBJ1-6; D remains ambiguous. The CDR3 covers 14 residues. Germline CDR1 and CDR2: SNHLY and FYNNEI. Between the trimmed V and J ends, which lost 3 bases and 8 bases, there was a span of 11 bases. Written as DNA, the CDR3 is TGTGCCAGCAGTGACTCCCACGGAGATTCACCCCTCCACTTT. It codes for CASSDSHGDSPLHF.

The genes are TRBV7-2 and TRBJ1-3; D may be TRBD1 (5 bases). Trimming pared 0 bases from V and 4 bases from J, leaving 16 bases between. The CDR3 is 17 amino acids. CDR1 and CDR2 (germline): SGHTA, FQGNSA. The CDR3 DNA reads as TGTGCCAGCAGCTTAGCCTTCGGGGGAGGGTCAGGAAACACCATATATTTT. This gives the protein CASSLAFGGGSGNTIYF.

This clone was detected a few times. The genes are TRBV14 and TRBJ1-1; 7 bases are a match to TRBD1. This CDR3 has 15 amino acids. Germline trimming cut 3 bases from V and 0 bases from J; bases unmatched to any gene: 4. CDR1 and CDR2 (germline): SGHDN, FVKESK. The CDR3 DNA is TGTGCCAGCAGCCAGGGACAGATGATGAACACTGAAGCTTTCTTT. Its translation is CASSQGQMMNTEAFF.

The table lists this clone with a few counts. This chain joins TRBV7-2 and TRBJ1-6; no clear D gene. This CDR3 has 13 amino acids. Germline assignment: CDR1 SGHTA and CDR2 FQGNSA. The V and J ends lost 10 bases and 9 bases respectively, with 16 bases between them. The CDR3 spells CATMRVGSSPLHF. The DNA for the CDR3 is TGTGCCACCATGCGGGTAGGCAGTTCACCCCTCCACTTT.

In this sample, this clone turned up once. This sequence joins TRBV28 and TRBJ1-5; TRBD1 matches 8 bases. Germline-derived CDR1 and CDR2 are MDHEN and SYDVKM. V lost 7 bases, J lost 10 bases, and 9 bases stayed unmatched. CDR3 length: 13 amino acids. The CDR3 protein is CASNPPGGDPQHF. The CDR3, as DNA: TGTGCCAGCAACCCCCCAGGGGGCGATCCCCAGCATTTT.

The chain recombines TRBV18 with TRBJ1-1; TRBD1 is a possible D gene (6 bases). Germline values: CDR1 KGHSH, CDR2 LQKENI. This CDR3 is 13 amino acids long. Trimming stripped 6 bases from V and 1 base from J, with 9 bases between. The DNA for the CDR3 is TGTGCCAGCTCCCGGACAGCGAACACTGAAGCTTTCTTT. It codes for CASSRTANTEAFF.